This is a list of T cell receptor beta chains from one sample in a study of OX40 agonist ivuxolimab in advanced cancers. Repertoires were generated with immunoSEQ multiplex PCR, while TCRdb's copy carries only in-frame clones and drops some. The sample consists of roughly 67,000 clones, almost 95% of them appearing once. Sequenced material: CD4+ or CD8+ T cells sorted from blood, taken in a trial of the OX40 agonist ivuxolimab. All receptors come from an adult with an advanced solid tumor such as melanoma, head and neck, liver or kidney cancer. CDR3s include the opening cysteine and the closing phenylalanine or tryptophan. For some rows the clone size is stated as once, few or many, or as a class when expanded; others skip it.

size: -; J: TRBJ2-6; V: TRBV4-1; CDR3: CASSQVVRAGANVLTF
size: -; J: TRBJ2-7; V: TRBV5-8; CDR3: CASSFGLAEISYEQYF
size: -; J: TRBJ2-5; V: TRBV4-1; CDR3: CASSQAPHSAWEQYF
size: -; J: TRBJ2-1; V: TRBV6-5; CDR3: CASSPGGDYNEQFF
size: -; J: TRBJ2-7; V: TRBV30; CDR3: CAWSGTIYEQYF
size: -; J: TRBJ2-7; V: TRBV9; CDR3: CASSVAVGSYEQYF
size: -; J: TRBJ2-2; V: TRBV7-9; CDR3: CASSPPPTSPSPTGELFF
size: once; J: TRBJ2-3; V: TRBV21-1; CDR3: CASSTYRVSTDTQYF
size: few; J: TRBJ2-3; V: TRBV9; CDR3: CASSVDGMTDTQYF
size: -; J: TRBJ1-5; V: TRBV9; CDR3: CASSALRDTTWDQPQHF
size: -; J: TRBJ2-7; V: TRBV7-8; CDR3: CASSLGQGDGHEQYF
size: -; J: TRBJ2-7; V: TRBV19; CDR3: CASSIGSDYEQYF
size: -; J: TRBJ1-1; V: TRBV4-2; CDR3: CASSQSGREAFF
size: -; J: TRBJ1-1; V: TRBV7-3; CDR3: CASSPGTTGEEAFF
size: -; J: TRBJ2-5; V: TRBV6-5; CDR3: CASSYSSGGQETQYF
size: few; J: TRBJ2-5; V: TRBV7-6; CDR3: CASSPSSPPGTQYF
size: -; J: TRBJ2-3; V: TRBV11-2; CDR3: CASSPHGTADTYTQYF